Sequencing of this T cell receptor (beta chain) was carried out in a study of blood T cell dynamics during melanoma immunotherapy. Study background: Patients with metastatic melanoma got pembrolizumab or nivolumab-ipilimumab as first-line care.

General observations from the study: Clones driving repertoire changes may be melanoma-specific or general immune activation.

Produced via immunoSEQ multiplex PCR; TCRdb's table is partial and in-frame only. This table has almost 8,500 clones, 85% to 90% appearing once. As for this clone: Antigen unknown.

The CDR3 has 15 residues. V gave up 0 bases and J gave up 2 bases, with 8 bases separating them. Germline-derived CDR1 and CDR2 are WNHNN and SYGVQD (reference sequence). Noted time point: week 3, after first cycle of checkpoint inhibitor. The TCR comes from a human donor with melanoma. The chain combines TRBV10-1 with TRBJ1-3; D uncertain. The sequences come from blood, collected from a patient treated with checkpoint blockade. In DNA form, the CDR3 reads TGCGCCAGCAGTGAGTCTGGGCGGGCTGGAAACACCATATATTTT. Residues: CASSESGRAGNTIYF.